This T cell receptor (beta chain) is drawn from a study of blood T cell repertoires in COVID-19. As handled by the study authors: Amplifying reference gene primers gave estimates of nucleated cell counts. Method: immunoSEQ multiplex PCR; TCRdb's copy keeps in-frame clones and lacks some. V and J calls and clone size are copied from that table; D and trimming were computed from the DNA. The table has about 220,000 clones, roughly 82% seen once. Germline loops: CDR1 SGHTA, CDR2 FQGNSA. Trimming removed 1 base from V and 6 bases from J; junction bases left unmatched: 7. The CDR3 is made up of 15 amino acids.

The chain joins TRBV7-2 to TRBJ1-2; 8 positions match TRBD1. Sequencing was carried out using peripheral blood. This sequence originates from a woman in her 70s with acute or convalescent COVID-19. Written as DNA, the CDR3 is TGTGCCAGCAGCTTAGGGGTGGACAGGGCCAATGGCTACACCTTC. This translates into CASSLGVDRANGYTF.